The 25 T cell receptor beta chains in this list originate from one sample, sequenced in a study of blood T cell repertoires in COVID-19. TCRdb keeps only in-frame clones here, not all; method: immunoSEQ multiplex PCR. The table lists 300,000 to 400,000 clones, around nine tenths of them singletons. Sequencing was carried out using PBMCs or T cells enriched from blood (not recorded which). These receptors all come from a woman between 25 and 40 years old who had been exposed to COVID-19.

The chain combines TRBV12-3 or TRBV12-4 with TRBJ1-2; no firm D call. V lost 3 bases and J 12 bases, leaving 14 bases between the germline ends. This CDR3 has 12 residues. The CDR3 sequence is CASSFSGPPHTF. DNA for the CDR3: TGTGCCAGCAGTTTCTCCGGTCCGCCCCACACCTTC.

This clone has only one observation. The CDR3 coding sequence is TGTGCCAGCAGGTCTACGGACACGAACACCGGGGAGCTGTTTTTT. This translates into CASRSTDTNTGELFF. The chain joins TRBV3-1 (or the pseudogene TRBV3-2) to TRBJ2-2, with D tentatively TRBD1 (5 bases). V was cut by 6 bases and J by 0 bases, with 11 bases left in between. The germline V gene encodes CDR1 LGHDT and CDR2 YNNKEL (reference sequence). The CDR3 has 15 residues.

V gene TRBV6-5 combines with J gene TRBJ1-1, with D perhaps TRBD1 (6 bases). V was shortened by 2 bases and J by 4 bases, with 11 bases between the two germline ends. CDR1 MNHEY and CDR2 SVGAGI come from the germline V gene. The CDR3 has 14 amino acids. The CDR3 DNA sequence: TGTGCCAGCAGTTACGGGGGGGCCTTCACTGAAGCTTTCTTT. Translating gives CASSYGGAFTEAFF.

This chain's CDR3 is CASSLGGRTDTQYF. The DNA for the CDR3 is TGCGCCAGCAGCTTAGGCGGCCGGACAGATACGCAGTATTTT. The genes are TRBV5-1 and TRBJ2-3; D gene unclear. Trimming left V 2 bases short and J 3 bases short, with 10 bases between. This CDR3 comprises 14 residues. Germline V CDR1 and CDR2: SGHRS, YFSETQ.

This clone occurred once. V and J are TRBV7-6 and TRBJ1-3, with 9 bases identical to TRBD1. Germline CDR1 SGHVS, CDR2 FNYEAQ. The CDR3 contains 16 residues. Trimming removed 5 bases from V and 4 bases from J; junction bases left unmatched: 9. CDR3 sequence reads: CASSPRDRVGGNTIYF. The CDR3 nucleotides are TGTGCCAGCAGCCCACGGGACAGGGTGGGCGGAAACACCATATATTTT.

This chain links TRBV7-6 with TRBJ2-3; D call uncertain. The CDR3 runs 18 residues. The germline V gene encodes CDR1 SGHVS and CDR2 FNYEAQ. The V and J ends lost 5 bases and 0 bases respectively, with 21 bases between them. This CDR3 reads CASSPSVRLAVSTDTQYF. CDR3 sequence (DNA): TGTGCCAGCAGCCCCAGCGTTAGGCTGGCTGTGAGCACAGATACGCAGTATTTT.

In this sample, this clone turned up many times. V gene TRBV18 combines with J gene TRBJ2-7, with no clear D. V shed 2 bases and J shed 1 base, with 12 bases lying between them. CDR3 length: 15 amino acids. Germline V CDR1 and CDR2: KGHSH, LQKENI. The DNA for the CDR3 is TGTGCCAGCTCACCATTAGGAGCAGAGTCCTACGAGCAGTACTTC. Translating gives CASSPLGAESYEQYF.

This chain uses TRBV7-9 with TRBJ1-3; possible D gene TRBD1, 6 bases. The CDR3 is 11 amino acids. The V gene's germline CDR1 is SEHNR and CDR2 FQNEAQ (reference sequence). V lost 5 bases and J lost 12, with 11 bases in between. The CDR3 sequence: CASSPGAHIYF. In nucleotides, the CDR3 is TGTGCCAGCAGCCCAGGGGCCCACATATATTTT. The full variable domain, completed using reference TRBV7-9 and TRBJ1-3, is DTGVSQNPRHKITKRGQNVTFRCDPISEHNRLYWYRQTLGQGPEFLTYFQNEAQLEKSRLLSDRFSAERPKGSFSTLEIQRTEQGDSAMYLCASSPGAHIYFGEGSWLTVV.

The chain joins TRBV6-2 or TRBV6-3 to TRBJ1-2; possible D gene TRBD1, 5 bases. Germline V gene lookup returns CDR1 MNHEY and CDR2 SVGEGT. The CDR3 extends over 14 amino acids. V was clipped by 0 bases and J by 6 bases, with 11 bases between them. The CDR3 coding sequence is TGTGCCAGCAGTTACTCAGGGGTACTGGATGGCTACACCTTC. Translation gives CASSYSGVLDGYTF.

The chain recombines TRBV19 with TRBJ1-5; 12 positions agree with TRBD1. The V and J ends lost 8 bases and 1 base, in that order; junction bases with no gene match: 3. The CDR3 extends over 15 amino acids. Germline CDR1 and CDR2: LNHDA and SQIVND (reference sequence). The CDR3 DNA follows: TGTGCCAGTGGGACAGGGGGCGCGAGCAATCAGCCCCAGCATTTT. Residues: CASGTGGASNQPQHF.

As concerns this clone: At one end, the junction sequence differs from germline, possibly due to a read error. The chain combines TRBV19 with TRBJ2-1; 10 positions agree with TRBD2. Germline V CDR1 and CDR2: LNHDA, SQIVND (reference sequence). The CDR3 covers 17 residues. This CDR3 is CASSISSGGTIQDDQFF. CDR3 DNA sequence: TGTGCCAGTAGTATCTCTAGCGGGGGCACCATCCAGGATGACCAGTTCTTC.

In its sample, this clone was seen once. The chain couples TRBV29-1 to TRBJ1-1; D uncertain. The CDR3 covers 16 residues. Looked up from germline, CDR1 is SQVTM and CDR2 is ANQGSEA. The V end was cut by 5 bases, the J end by 3 bases, with 22 bases between. This CDR3 reads CSVWSGSWAWDTEAFF. CDR3 coding DNA: TGCAGCGTTTGGTCGGGATCGTGGGCGTGGGACACTGAAGCTTTCTTT.

The CDR3 reads CASSAGQGPYEQYF. The CDR3 nucleotides read TGTGCCAGCAGCGCCGGACAGGGACCCTACGAGCAGTACTTC. The gene calls are TRBV9 and TRBJ2-7; 8 bases align to TRBD1. CDR1 and CDR2 (germline): SGDLS, YYNGEE. CDR3 length equals 14 residues. J gave up 2 bases and V 3 bases, and 4 bases lay outside the gene matches. The entire variable domain, with the rest obtained from reference TRBV9 and TRBJ2-7, is as follows: DSGVTQTPKHLITATGQRVTLRCSPRSGDLSVYWYQQSLDQGLQFLIQYYNGEERAKGNILERFSAQQFPDLHSELNLSSLELGDSALYFCASSAGQGPYEQYFGPGTRLTVT.

The gene calls are TRBV29-1 and TRBJ1-2, with TRBD1 matching 7 bases. From germline, CDR1 is SQVTM and CDR2 ANQGSEA. This CDR3 region has 14 residues. Losses at the gene ends were 1 base for V and 2 bases for J; bases not matched to a gene: 4. CDR3 amino acids: CSVEGRGRNYGYTF. The CDR3 region has the DNA TGCAGCGTTGAAGGAAGGGGGCGGAACTATGGCTACACCTTC.

The rearrangement joins TRBV24-1 to TRBJ2-1, with a possible D match to TRBD2 (5 bases). V was pared by 6 bases and J by 0 bases, with 17 bases between. CDR3 length equals 17 residues. The germline V gene has CDR1 KGHDR and CDR2 SFDVKD. CDR3 in amino acids: CATSIKRTGSSYNEQFF. The DNA for the CDR3 is TGTGCCACCAGTATCAAGCGGACGGGGAGCTCCTACAATGAGCAGTTCTTC.

V and J are TRBV2 and TRBJ1-5; D unresolved. V dropped 2 bases and J dropped 5 bases, with 10 bases sitting between them. From germline, CDR1 is SNHLY and CDR2 FYNNEI. The CDR3 is 14 amino acids. The CDR3 is CASSERGWDQPQHF. The CDR3 bases are TGTGCCAGCAGTGAACGGGGATGGGATCAGCCCCAGCATTTT.

The V gene is TRBV3-1 (or the pseudogene TRBV3-2), the J gene TRBJ1-1, with 8 bases fitting TRBD1. The CDR3 extends over 14 amino acids. Germline V gives CDR1 LGHDT, CDR2 YNNKEL (reference sequence). The trim removed 6 bases at V and 2 bases at J, leaving 5 bases unmatched. The CDR3 reads CASRETGDNTEAFF. Here the CDR3 DNA reads TGTGCCAGCAGGGAGACAGGGGACAACACTGAAGCTTTCTTT.

This chain joins TRBV7-8 and TRBJ2-3; a possible D gene is TRBD2 (6 bases). Trimming removed 1 base from V and 4 bases from J, with 12 bases in between. The CDR3 is 15 residues long. Germline-derived CDR1 and CDR2 are SGHVS and FQNEAQ. The CDR3, as DNA: TGTGCCAGCAGCTTAGTACCACCTAGCGCAGATACGCAGTATTTT. It encodes CASSLVPPSADTQYF.

The J gene is TRBJ2-3, the V gene TRBV4-3; D gene ambiguous. Germline values: CDR1 LGHNA, CDR2 YSLEER. The V end was cut by 0 bases, the J end by 3 bases, with 16 bases between. The CDR3 sequence is 17 residues long. The CDR3 sequence is CASSQDIGTGLTDTQYF. The CDR3 coding sequence is TGCGCCAGCAGCCAAGATATCGGCACGGGTTTGACAGATACGCAGTATTTT.

This chain links TRBV14 with TRBJ2-6; 9 positions match TRBD1. The CDR3 consists of 19 residues. With V trimmed by 4 bases and J by 0 bases, 10 bases remained unmatched. Germline V CDR1 and CDR2: SGHDN, FVKESK. As DNA, the CDR3 is TGTGCCAGCAGCCGACGTGGGACAGGGCCCCGCTCTGGGGCCAACGTCCTGACTTTC. This codes for CASSRRGTGPRSGANVLTF.

V and J are TRBV9 and TRBJ2-7; unclear D gene. The CDR3 runs to 14 residues. The V end lost 3 bases, the J end lost 2 bases, and 12 bases lay between the germline ends. Per germline, CDR1 SGDLS and CDR2 YYNGEE. The CDR3 loop reads CASSATGLAYEQYF. The CDR3 DNA is TGTGCCAGCAGCGCCACCGGGTTAGCCTACGAGCAGTACTTC.

The V gene is TRBV4-1, the J gene TRBJ1-5; possibly TRBD1 for D (6 bases). Germline V gene lookup returns CDR1 MGHRA and CDR2 YSYEKL. The CDR3 runs 13 residues. Trimming pared 1 base from V and 6 bases from J, leaving 7 bases between. The CDR3 region has the DNA TGCGCCAGCAGCCAAGTGGACAGTCAGCCCCAGCATTTT. The encoded protein is CASSQVDSQPQHF.

The rearrangement joins TRBV6-5 to TRBJ1-3, with no clear D. CDR3 length: 14 amino acids. V was trimmed by 4 bases and J by 0 bases, leaving 7 bases between them. Per the germline V gene, CDR1 is MNHEY and CDR2 is SVGAGI. The CDR3 loop reads CASSLRFSGNTIYF. CDR3 DNA: TGTGCCAGCAGTTTGCGGTTCTCTGGAAACACCATATATTTT.

The DNA for the CDR3 is TGTGCCAGCAGCCAAGATCTGGCGGGGTTGGGTTCCGGGGAGCTGTTTTTT. Encoded protein: CASSQDLAGLGSGELFF. This chain joins TRBV4-2 and TRBJ2-2; D perhaps matches TRBD2 (6 bases). Germline CDR1 LGHNA, CDR2 YNFKEQ. The ends were cut back, 0 bases at V and 6 bases at J, with 17 bases in the middle. There are 17 residues in the CDR3.

The chain recombines TRBV10-3 with TRBJ2-3; D is perhaps TRBD1 (6 bases). V shed 3 bases and J shed 4 bases, with 11 bases lying between them. The germline CDR1 and CDR2 sequences are ENHRY and SYGVKD. The CDR3 covers 14 residues. The CDR3 DNA reads TGTGCCATCAGTGATCAGGGGCGGGCAGATACGCAGTATTTT. It translates to CAISDQGRADTQYF.